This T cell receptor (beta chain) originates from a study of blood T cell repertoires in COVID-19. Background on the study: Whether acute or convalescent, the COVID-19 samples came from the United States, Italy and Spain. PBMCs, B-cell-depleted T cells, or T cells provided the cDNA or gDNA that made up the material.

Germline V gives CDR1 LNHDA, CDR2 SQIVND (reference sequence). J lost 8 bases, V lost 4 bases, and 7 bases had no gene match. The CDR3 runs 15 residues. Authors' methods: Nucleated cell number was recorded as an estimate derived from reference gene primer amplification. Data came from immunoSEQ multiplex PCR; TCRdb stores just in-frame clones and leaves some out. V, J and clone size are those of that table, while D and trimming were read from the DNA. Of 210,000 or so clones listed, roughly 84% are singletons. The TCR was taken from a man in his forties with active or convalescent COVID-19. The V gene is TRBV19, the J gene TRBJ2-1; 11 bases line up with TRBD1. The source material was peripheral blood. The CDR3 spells CASSTRDRGTDEQFF. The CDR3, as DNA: TGTGCCAGTAGTACCCGGGACAGGGGGACCGATGAGCAGTTCTTC.